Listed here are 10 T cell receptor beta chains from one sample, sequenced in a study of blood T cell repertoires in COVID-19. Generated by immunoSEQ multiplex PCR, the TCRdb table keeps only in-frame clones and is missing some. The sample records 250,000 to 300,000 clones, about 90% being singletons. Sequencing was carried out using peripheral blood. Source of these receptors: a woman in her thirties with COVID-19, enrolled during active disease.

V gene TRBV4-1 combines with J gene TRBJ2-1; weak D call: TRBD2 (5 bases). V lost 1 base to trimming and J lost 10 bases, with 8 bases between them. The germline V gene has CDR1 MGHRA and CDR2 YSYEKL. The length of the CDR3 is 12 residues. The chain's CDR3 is CASSQGRGEQFF. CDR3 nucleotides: TGCGCCAGCAGCCAAGGAAGAGGGGAGCAGTTCTTC.

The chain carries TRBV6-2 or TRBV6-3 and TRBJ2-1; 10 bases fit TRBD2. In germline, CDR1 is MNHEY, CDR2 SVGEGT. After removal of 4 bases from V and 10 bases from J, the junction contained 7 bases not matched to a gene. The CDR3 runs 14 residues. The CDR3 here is CASSLVAGGDEQFF. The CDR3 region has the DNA TGTGCCAGCAGTTTGGTAGCGGGGGGTGACGAGCAGTTCTTC.

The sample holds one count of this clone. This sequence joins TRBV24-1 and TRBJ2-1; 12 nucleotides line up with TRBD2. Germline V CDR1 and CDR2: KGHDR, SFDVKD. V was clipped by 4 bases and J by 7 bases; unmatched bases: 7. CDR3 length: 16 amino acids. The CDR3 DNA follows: TGTGCCACCAGTGACCCTAGCGGGGGGGCCGTAAATGAGCAGTTCTTC. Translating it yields CATSDPSGGAVNEQFF.

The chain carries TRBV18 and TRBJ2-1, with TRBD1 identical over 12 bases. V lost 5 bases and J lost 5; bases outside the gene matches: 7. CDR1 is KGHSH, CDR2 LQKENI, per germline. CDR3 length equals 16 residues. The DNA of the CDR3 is TGTGCCAGCTCATTCGGGACAGGGGGCCAGAACAATGAGCAGTTCTTC. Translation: CASSFGTGGQNNEQFF. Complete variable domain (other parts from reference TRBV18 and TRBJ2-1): NAGVMQNPRHLVRRRGQEARLRCSPMKGHSHVYWYRQLPEEGLKFMVYLQKENIIDESGMPKERFSAEFPKEGPSILRIQQVVRGDSAAYFCASSFGTGGQNNEQFFGPGTRLTVL.

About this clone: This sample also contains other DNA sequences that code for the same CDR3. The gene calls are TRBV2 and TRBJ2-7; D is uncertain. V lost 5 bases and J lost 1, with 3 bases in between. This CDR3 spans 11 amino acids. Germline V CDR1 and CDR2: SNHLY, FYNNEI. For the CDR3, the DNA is TGTGCCAGCAGTCTTTCCTACGAGCAGTACTTC. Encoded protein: CASSLSYEQYF.

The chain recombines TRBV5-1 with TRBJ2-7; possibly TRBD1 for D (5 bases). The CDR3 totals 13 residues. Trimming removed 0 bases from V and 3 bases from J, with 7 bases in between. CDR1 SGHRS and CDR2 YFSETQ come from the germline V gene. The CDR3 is CASSLDQGYEQYF. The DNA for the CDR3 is TGCGCCAGCAGCTTGGACCAGGGCTACGAGCAGTACTTC.

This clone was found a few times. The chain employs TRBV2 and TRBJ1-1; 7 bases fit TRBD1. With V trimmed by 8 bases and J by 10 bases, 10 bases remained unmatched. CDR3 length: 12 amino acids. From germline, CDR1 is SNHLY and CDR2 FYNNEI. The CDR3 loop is CASWDSLEGAFF. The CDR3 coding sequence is TGTGCCAGCTGGGACAGCCTGGAAGGAGCTTTCTTT.

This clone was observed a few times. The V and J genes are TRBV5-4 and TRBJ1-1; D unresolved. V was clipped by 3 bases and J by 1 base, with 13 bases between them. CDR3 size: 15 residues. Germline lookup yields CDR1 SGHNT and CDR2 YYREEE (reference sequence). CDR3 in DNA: TGTGCCAGCAGCTCGGCAAGCCGGGGGAACACTGAAGCTTTCTTT. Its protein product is CASSSASRGNTEAFF.

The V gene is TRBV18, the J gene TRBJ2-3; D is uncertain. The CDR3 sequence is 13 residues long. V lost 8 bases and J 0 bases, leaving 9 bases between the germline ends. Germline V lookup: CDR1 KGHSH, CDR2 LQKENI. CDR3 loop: CASGGISTDTQYF. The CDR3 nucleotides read TGTGCCAGCGGCGGAATTAGCACAGATACGCAGTATTTT. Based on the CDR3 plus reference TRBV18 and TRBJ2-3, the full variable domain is NAGVMQNPRHLVRRRGQEARLRCSPMKGHSHVYWYRQLPEEGLKFMVYLQKENIIDESGMPKERFSAEFPKEGPSILRIQQVVRGDSAAYFCASGGISTDTQYFGPGTRLTVL.

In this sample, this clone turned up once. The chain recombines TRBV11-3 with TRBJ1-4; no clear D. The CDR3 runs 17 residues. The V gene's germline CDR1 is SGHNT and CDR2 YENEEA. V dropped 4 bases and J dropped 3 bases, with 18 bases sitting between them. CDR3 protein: CASSSHFETSPNEKLFF. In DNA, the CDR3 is TGTGCCAGCAGCTCCCACTTTGAGACAAGTCCTAATGAAAAACTGTTTTTT.